Listed below are T cell receptor beta chains from one sample, sequenced in a study of T cells in Graves' hyperthyroidism and ophthalmopathy. MiXCR was run by TCRdb on the multiplex PCR reads, yielding one entry per CDR3 protein. The sample yields roughly 710,000 distinct CDR3 sequences, 35% seen once. The sequencing sample was made of blood. The receptors originated from a woman aged 40-49 years with Graves' hyperthyroidism. The CDR3 runs from the conserved cysteine through the conserved F or W.

j_call v_call cdr3_aa
TRBJ1-5 TRBV14 CASSHFSGTGGDLGQPQHF
TRBJ1-1 TRBV2 CASSREPSTEAFF
TRBJ1-1 TRBV4-1 CASSLSNTGGLIAFF
TRBJ2-5 TRBV10-3 CAISEIQETQYF
TRBJ2-2 TRBV6-2/TRBV6-3 CASSYWRERPGELFF
TRBJ1-6 TRBV2 CASRLRPQEYPSPLHF
TRBJ2-7 TRBV5-1 CASRRTSGKDEQYF
TRBJ2-7 TRBV7-2 CASSLGVRAGGLEEQYF
TRBJ2-7 TRBV19 CANPRPNEQYF
TRBJ2-5 TRBV7-9 CASSCCVGESYQETQYF
TRBJ1-6 TRBV7-2 CASSLDYFSPLHF
TRBJ2-7 TRBV15 CATGRSVTGANDEQYF
TRBJ2-7 TRBV6-5 CASNFRDTSYEQYF
TRBJ1-1 TRBV7-9 CASRSDSFTEAFF
TRBJ1-5 TRBV29-1 CSVYREDQPQHF
TRBJ2-2 TRBV7-2 CASSPQLVGELFF
TRBJ1-2 TRBV19 CASSMTSGGYTF
TRBJ2-5 TRBV6-2/TRBV6-3 CASSVQGSETQYF
TRBJ2-7 TRBV7-2 CASSRLGVGEQYF
TRBJ2-5 TRBV4-2 CASSQGPGGVETQYF
TRBJ1-1 TRBV10-2 CASSEGDRATEAFF
TRBJ2-7 TRBV20-1 CSARDQTEQYF
TRBJ1-4 TRBV7-9 CASTPNSGLREKLFF
TRBJ1-2 TRBV5-4 CASSSDSWAVGYTF
TRBJ2-2 TRBV25-1 CASSGTGGAWGGELFF
TRBJ1-4 TRBV7-2 CASSGHRGEEFNEKLFF
TRBJ1-5 TRBV7-2 CASSGPGQPQHF
TRBJ1-1 TRBV7-2 CASSLSLRQGMNTEAFF
TRBJ1-5 TRBV19 CASSMPGEVNQPQHF
TRBJ2-7 TRBV7-9 CASSIAGGPYNSYEQYF
TRBJ1-3 TRBV7-9 CASSLQGHTGNTIYF
TRBJ2-7 TRBV20-1 CSHRGPSSYEQYF
TRBJ2-5 TRBV2 CASSDTGLETQYF
TRBJ2-7 TRBV20-1 CSARGTASTYEQYF
TRBJ1-2 TRBV27 CASSLLRELTLNGYTF
TRBJ1-2 TRBV10-2 CASSEHRGAPNYGYTF
TRBJ1-2 TRBV27 CASTGGWGSYTF
TRBJ2-1 TRBV15 CATSRDSGRAYNEQFF
TRBJ2-7 TRBV6-2/TRBV6-3 CASSRQQTGHYEQYF
TRBJ1-2 TRBV5-8 CASSFTGGRGYGYTF
TRBJ1-5 TRBV29-1 CSPSRFQTADNQPQHF
TRBJ1-1 TRBV12-3/TRBV12-4 CASSRGQGSTEAFF
TRBJ1-2 TRBV7-6 CASSPSTGGYTF
TRBJ1-5 TRBV15 CATSSRDMLQPQHF
TRBJ2-5 TRBV20-1 CSATQGVRETQYF
TRBJ1-2 TRBV28 CASSSGQGSTGYTF
TRBJ2-5 TRBV20-1 CSGPLAGSRETQYF
TRBJ1-1 TRBV24-1 CATSESGTGSNTEAFF
TRBJ2-7 TRBV7-9 CASSSNQGSGVGEQYF
TRBJ1-5 TRBV2 CASSEEVKSYNQPQHF
TRBJ1-5 TRBV6-5 CASRIDRVSSAQHF
TRBJ2-7 TRBV15 CATSARTSGRLYEQYF
TRBJ1-6 TRBV4-3 CASSQTPDRGTSPLHF